This T cell receptor beta chain came from a study of shared clonotypes between healthy human individuals. The V and J ends lost 2 bases and 5 bases respectively, with 6 bases between them. The CDR3 has 12 amino acids. The germline gives CDR1 MGHDK, CDR2 SYGVNS. Original handling: Filtering differed since immunoSEQ provided only junctions, with no quality scores. This table comes from immunoSEQ multiplex PCR, and its TCRdb copy is limited to in-frame clones, with some not included. That table supplies the V and J calls and clone size; D and trimming were determined from the DNA. Among some 2,100,000 clones, approximately 94% were seen once, and the ten largest hold around 0.13%.

The source is a young man in good health. The sample comprised naive CD4+ T cells sorted from blood. As for subset: CD45RA+ positively selected. The chain has TRBV25-1 and TRBJ2-5; D is undetermined. CDR3 sequence (DNA): TGTGCCAGCAGTGAAAGGTGGGAGACCCAGTACTTC. This sequence encodes CASSERWETQYF.